These 15 T cell receptor beta chains were all obtained from the same sample, sequenced in a study of shared clonotypes between healthy human individuals. Some clones are missing from TCRdb's copy, which holds only in-frame ones; the method was immunoSEQ multiplex PCR. The repertoire holds roughly 650,000 clones, more than 95% seen once, with about 0.06% in the top ten. Source material: naive CD4+ T cells sorted from blood. The subset denotes: CD45RA+ positively selected. The receptors stem from a woman aged 25 to 39 in good health.

This chain connects TRBV28 to TRBJ2-7, with TRBD1 identical over 9 bases. The J segment lost 5 bases and the V segment lost 5 bases, leaving 10 bases of the junction unmatched. Germline V gene sequence: CDR1 MDHEN, CDR2 SYDVKM. The CDR3 consists of 15 residues. The CDR3 DNA reads TGTGCCAGCAGTGTTACAGGGGGCCTTCGCGACGAGCAGTACTTC. Protein: CASSVTGGLRDEQYF.

The V and J genes are TRBV7-9 and TRBJ2-3, with D possibly matching TRBD1 (7 bases). V lost 5 bases and J lost 2, with 17 bases in between. The CDR3 runs 16 residues. Germline CDR1 reads SEHNR; CDR2 reads FQNEAQ (reference sequence). CDR3 loop: CASSAQGGHPTDTQYF. CDR3 DNA: TGTGCCAGCAGCGCCCAGGGGGGACATCCCACAGATACGCAGTATTTT.

The chain links TRBV6-1 to TRBJ1-5, with D uncertain. The CDR3 loop spans 14 amino acids. Trimming took 5 bases from V and 1 from J, leaving 9 bases between them. The V gene's germline CDR1 is MNHNS and CDR2 SASEGT. CDR3 amino acids: CASSSWWSNQPQHF. The CDR3, as DNA: TGTGCCAGCAGTTCGTGGTGGAGCAATCAGCCCCAGCATTTT.

The rearrangement links TRBV5-1 to TRBJ2-5; 7 nucleotides match TRBD1. In germline, CDR1 is SGHRS, CDR2 YFSETQ. V dropped 4 bases and J dropped 3; count of bases not matched to a gene: 3. CDR3 length equals 13 residues. The CDR3 is CASSIDREETQYF. The CDR3 DNA is TGCGCCAGCAGCATAGACAGGGAAGAGACCCAGTACTTC.

This clone was detected once. This chain connects TRBV23-1 to TRBJ2-1; TRBD1 agrees at 7 bases. TRBV23-1 falls under the ORF class, with uncertain function. V trimming: 1 base; J trimming: 13 bases; junction bases outside the gene matches: 4. This CDR3 has 12 residues. As DNA, the CDR3 is TGCGCCAGCAGTCAATATAACAGGGGTCAGTTCTTC. Its protein product is CASSQYNRGQFF.

The V gene is TRBV6-5, the J gene TRBJ2-1, with D tentatively TRBD1 (6 bases). This CDR3 is built from 16 residues. The V and J ends lost 2 bases and 7 bases respectively, with 18 bases between them. From germline, CDR1 is MNHEY and CDR2 SVGAGI. The CDR3 is CASSYEGVLVPNEQFF. Here the CDR3 DNA reads TGTGCCAGCAGTTACGAGGGGGTCTTGGTTCCAAATGAGCAGTTCTTC.

This clone was counted a single time. The rearrangement links TRBV4-1 to TRBJ2-1, with unresolved D. This CDR3 has 16 amino acids. The V and J ends lost 2 bases and 5 bases respectively, with 16 bases between them. Germline values: CDR1 MGHRA, CDR2 YSYEKL. The CDR3 here is CASSQRSVPRDNEQFF. The CDR3 coding sequence is TGCGCCAGCAGCCAAAGAAGCGTACCCAGAGACAATGAGCAGTTCTTC.

The CDR3 bases are TGTGCCAGCCGACCTTTGGGGGGAAATGAAAAACTGTTTTTT. Amino acid sequence: CASRPLGGNEKLFF. This chain links TRBV27 with TRBJ1-4; tentatively, D is TRBD1 (5 bases). The germline gives CDR1 MNHEY, CDR2 SMNVEV (reference sequence). CDR3 length: 14 residues. Trimming removed 8 bases from V and 5 bases from J, with 15 bases in between.

The J gene is TRBJ2-5, the V gene TRBV18, with 8 positions matching TRBD2. Germline-derived CDR1 and CDR2 are KGHSH and LQKENI. The V segment lost 1 base and the J segment 4 bases; nucleotides outside the gene matches: 17. The CDR3 contains 19 residues. CDR3 residues: CASSPLEGLAGANGETQYF. In DNA, the CDR3 is TGTGCCAGCTCACCACTAGAGGGGCTAGCGGGCGCAAACGGAGAGACCCAGTACTTC.

V usage is TRBV6-5 and J usage is TRBJ2-7; no reliable D call. The CDR3 sequence is 15 residues long. Germline values: CDR1 MNHEY, CDR2 SVGAGI. V was pared by 2 bases and J by 6 bases, with 17 bases between. The CDR3 is CASSYTKTPRREQYF. DNA of the CDR3: TGTGCCAGCAGTTACACAAAGACCCCCCGGCGCGAGCAGTACTTC.

This chain connects TRBV5-1 to TRBJ2-3; the match to TRBD2 covers 11 bases. This CDR3 contains 15 residues. The germline CDR1 and CDR2 sequences are SGHRS and YFSETQ. With 6 bases clipped from V and 1 base from J, the junction kept 4 bases outside the gene matches. In DNA, the CDR3 is TGCGCCAGCAATGGACTAGCGGGCGGCACAGATACGCAGTATTTT. Translation gives CASNGLAGGTDTQYF.

This rearrangement joins TRBV7-9 to TRBJ2-7, with D possibly being TRBD2 (5 bases). V was cut by 5 bases and J by 6 bases, with 20 bases left in between. Per germline, CDR1 SEHNR and CDR2 FQNEAQ (reference sequence). This CDR3 contains 15 residues. The CDR3 DNA sequence: TGTGCCAGCAGCCCGGGGTCGGGGAGACCCTCCGAGCAGTACTTC. Protein product: CASSPGSGRPSEQYF.

V gene TRBV18 combines with J gene TRBJ2-7; 7 nucleotides agree with TRBD2. After removal of 4 bases from V and 3 bases from J, the junction contained 12 bases not matched to a gene. CDR3 size: 16 residues. Germline V gene data show CDR1 as KGHSH and CDR2 as LQKENI. CDR3 region: CASSRVAGGMDYEQYF. CDR3 bases: TGTGCCAGCTCACGGGTAGCGGGCGGGATGGACTACGAGCAGTACTTC.

The CDR3: CASSFFYSNQPQHF. The DNA of the CDR3 is TGTGCCAGCAGCTTCTTTTATAGCAATCAGCCCCAGCATTTT. V and J are TRBV5-6 and TRBJ1-5; D is uncertain. V was shortened by 2 bases and J by 0 bases, with 6 bases between the two germline ends. CDR1 is SGHDT, CDR2 YYEEEE, per germline. This CDR3 is built from 14 residues.

The chain carries TRBV28 and TRBJ1-4; no firm D call. The CDR3 has 15 amino acids. From germline, CDR1 is MDHEN and CDR2 SYDVKM. Trimming took 3 bases from V and 0 from J, leaving 8 bases between them. CDR3 sequence reads: CASSFDGATNEKLFF. CDR3 sequence (DNA): TGTGCCAGCAGTTTTGATGGTGCAACTAATGAAAAACTGTTTTTT.